Listed below are T cell receptor beta chains from one sample, sequenced in a study of blood T cell repertoires in COVID-19. The protocol was immunoSEQ multiplex PCR, while the TCRdb copy is restricted to in-frame clones and leaves out a portion. Of over 130,000 clones listed, around 90% are singletons. Input material: peripheral blood. Receptors originate from a woman aged 60-75 years with active or convalescent COVID-19. The CDR3 runs from the conserved cysteine through the conserved F or W. A D gene is named only where the DNA matches it firmly. Clone size is shown for a subset of rows, as once, few, many or a class of expanded clone.

d_call	clone_size	v_call	j_call	cdr3_nt	cdr3_aa
.	many	TRBV7-2	TRBJ2-1	TGTGCCAGCAGCTTAACCGACGTGGGCTTTGAGCAGTTCTTC	CASSLTDVGFEQFF
.	.	TRBV19	TRBJ2-7	TGTGCCAGTAGTATTTTTGGGGCCAGGGCGACCTACGAGCAGTACTTC	CASSIFGARATYEQYF
.	.	TRBV3-1/TRBV3-2	TRBJ1-4	TGTGCAGTTGGGGAGGAAGGGGAAAAACTGTTTTTT	CAVGEEGEKLFF
.	.	TRBV14	TRBJ1-6	TGTGCCAGCAGCCCCATTTATAATTCACCCCTCCACTTT	CASSPIYNSPLHF
.	few	TRBV3-1/TRBV3-2	TRBJ2-7	TGTGCCATTTCGGACACCTACGAGCAGTACTTC	CAISDTYEQYF
.	.	TRBV5-1	TRBJ2-1	TGCGCCAGCAGCTTGGTGGCAGGGTCTCTCCATGAGCAGTTCTTC	CASSLVAGSLHEQFF
.	once	TRBV20-1	TRBJ2-3	TGCAGTGCAAGTCCCACAGGGCGGAGCACAGATACGCAGTATTTT	CSASPTGRSTDTQYF
.	few	TRBV7-2	TRBJ2-1	TGTGCCAGCAGCTTAGAGCTGCTACATGAGCAGTTCTTC	CASSLELLHEQFF
TRBD1	.	TRBV7-9	TRBJ1-2	TGTGCCAGCAGCTCGATAGGACAGGGGGCGGGGTATGGCTACACCTTC	CASSSIGQGAGYGYTF
TRBD1	.	TRBV11-2	TRBJ1-2	TGTGCCAGCAGCTTAGAGCCCAGGGGGCGTCTTCATGGCTACACCTTC	CASSLEPRGRLHGYTF
.	.	TRBV5-1	TRBJ2-2	TGCGCCAGCAGCGGTGACGCAGGGTCCGGGGAGCTGTTTTTT	CASSGDAGSGELFF
.	.	TRBV5-4	TRBJ2-1	TGTGCCAGCAGCCGGAGTAACAATGAGCAGTTCTTC	CASSRSNNEQFF
.	.	TRBV4-1	TRBJ1-1	TGCGCCAGCAGCCGACAGCCCGGGGGAGACACGAACACTGAAGCTTTCTTT	CASSRQPGGDTNTEAFF
TRBD2	.	TRBV5-6	TRBJ2-6	TGTGCCAGCAGCTTATGGGAGGGAGTGAGAGCTGGGGCCAACGTCCTGACTTTC	CASSLWEGVRAGANVLTF
TRBD1	.	TRBV18	TRBJ2-1	TGTGCCAGCTCACAGGGGACAGTCTCCTACAATGAGCAGTTCTTC	CASSQGTVSYNEQFF
.	.	TRBV4-3	TRBJ2-5	TGCGCCAGCAGCCAAACCCACGGGGTCCAAGAGACCCAGTACTTC	CASSQTHGVQETQYF
TRBD1	.	TRBV19	TRBJ2-3	TGTGCCAGTAGTGAAATGACAGGGGGCTTCACAGATACGCAGTATTTT	CASSEMTGGFTDTQYF
.	.	TRBV12-3/TRBV12-4	TRBJ2-5	TGTGCCAGCAGTATCAGAGAGACCCAGTACTTC	CASSIRETQYF
.	.	TRBV24-1	TRBJ1-5	TGTGCCACCAGTGATTCGGGGGGAAAGGAGCCCCAGCATTTT	CATSDSGGKEPQHF
.	.	TRBV9	TRBJ2-7	TGTGCCAGCAGCGCGACCCCCGGACAGAACGAGCAGTACTTC	CASSATPGQNEQYF
.	.	TRBV7-8	TRBJ2-1	TGTGCCAGCAGCCCTAGCGTGTACAGCCTATTCAACAATGAGCAGTTCTTC	CASSPSVYSLFNNEQFF
TRBD1	once	TRBV5-4	TRBJ1-1	TGTGCCAGCAGACCAGGGGGCTGGGTGAACACTGAAGCTTTCTTT	CASRPGGWVNTEAFF
TRBD1	.	TRBV7-2	TRBJ1-6	TGTGCCAGCAGCTTCACCGGACAGGGAACTTCACCCCTCCACTTT	CASSFTGQGTSPLHF
TRBD1	.	TRBV5-5	TRBJ2-7	TGTGCCAGCAGCCAAACAGGGACAGAAGATGAGCACGAGCAGTACTTC	CASSQTGTEDEHEQYF
.	.	TRBV19	TRBJ1-2	TGTGCCAGTAGTATACGACAGGCGCGGAGTGGCTACACCTTC	CASSIRQARSGYTF
TRBD1	.	TRBV18	TRBJ1-5	TGTGCCAGCTCACAACTCGCAGGGGGGAATCAGCCCCAGCATTTT	CASSQLAGGNQPQHF
TRBD2	.	TRBV7-9	TRBJ2-3	TGTGCCAGCAGCTTATTGGCTAGCGGGGGGACGGCAGATACGCAGTATTTT	CASSLLASGGTADTQYF
.	.	TRBV12-3/TRBV12-4	TRBJ1-1	TGTGCCAGCAGCCGCGCGGGGCACACTGAAGCTTTCTTT	CASSRAGHTEAFF
.	few	TRBV6-5	TRBJ2-5	TGTGCCAGCAGTTACTCTGGCGGGGTTCGGGAGACCCAGTACTTC	CASSYSGGVRETQYF
TRBD1	.	TRBV6-5	TRBJ1-6	TGTGCCAGCTGCCGGGACAGGGTGGATTCACCCCTCCACTTT	CASCRDRVDSPLHF
TRBD2	.	TRBV10-3	TRBJ2-3	TGTGCCATCACTCAGCAGGCTAGCGGGGGGACGGCAGATACGCAGTATTTT	CAITQQASGGTADTQYF
TRBD2	.	TRBV18	TRBJ2-6	TGTGCCAGCTCACCAACTAGCGAAATCTCTGGGGCCAACGTCCTGACTTTC	CASSPTSEISGANVLTF
.	.	TRBV6-6	TRBJ1-6	TGTGCCAGCAGTCGTACAGGGTTATCACCCCTCCACTTT	CASSRTGLSPLHF
.	.	TRBV30	TRBJ1-5	TGTGCCTGGAGTGGGGCAGTTAGCAATCAGCCCCAGCATTTT	CAWSGAVSNQPQHF
.	once	TRBV2	TRBJ1-3	TGTGCCAGCAGTGATGCAAGAGGGCGAAACACCATATATTTT	CASSDARGRNTIYF
TRBD1	.	TRBV18	TRBJ1-5	TGTGCCAGCTCACCCACAGGGGGGGATCAGCCCCAGCATTTT	CASSPTGGDQPQHF